The source of this T cell receptor beta chain is a study of blood T cell repertoires in COVID-19. Only one count was recorded for this clone. Profiled with immunoSEQ multiplex PCR; TCRdb holds only in-frame clones, not every one. Of around 140,000 clones in the sample, more than 75% were seen once. V lost 1 base to trimming and J lost 2 bases, with 10 bases between them. This CDR3 has 14 amino acids. Germline V lookup: CDR1 SGDLS, CDR2 YYNGEE. V is TRBV9 and J is TRBJ2-7; the D is unclear. The specimen was PBMCs or T cells enriched from blood (not recorded which). The sequence came from a man aged 60-69 years who had recovered from COVID-19. CDR3 coding DNA: TGTGCCAGCAGCGTAAGTGACAAGGCCTACGAGCAGTACTTC. Translating it yields CASSVSDKAYEQYF.